This TCR beta chain appears in the sequencing data of a study of cytomegalovirus exposure and HLA in healthy donors. Whole-study findings and limits: As was reported, the classifier diagnosed cytomegalovirus status with high specificity and sensitivity.

Comments on this clone: Its antigen is unknown.

The CDR3 is made up of 13 amino acids. The germline V gene has CDR1 MNHEY and CDR2 SVGAGI. V lost 3 bases to trimming and J lost 5 bases; unmatched junction nucleotides: 3. The PCR employed 60 Vbeta primers together with 13 Jbeta primers. Assay: immunoSEQ multiplex PCR; the TCRdb copy retains only in-frame clones and omits some. The data contain 200,000 or so clones, 82% of them singletons. This clonotype was sampled from a boy aged 2-9 years in good health and CMV-seronegative. The sequencing sample was made of PBMCs. The chain combines TRBV6-5 with TRBJ1-1; 7 nucleotides line up with TRBD1. The CDR3 spells CASSYYRGTEAFF. Here the CDR3 DNA reads TGTGCCAGCAGTTATTACAGGGGTACTGAAGCTTTCTTT.